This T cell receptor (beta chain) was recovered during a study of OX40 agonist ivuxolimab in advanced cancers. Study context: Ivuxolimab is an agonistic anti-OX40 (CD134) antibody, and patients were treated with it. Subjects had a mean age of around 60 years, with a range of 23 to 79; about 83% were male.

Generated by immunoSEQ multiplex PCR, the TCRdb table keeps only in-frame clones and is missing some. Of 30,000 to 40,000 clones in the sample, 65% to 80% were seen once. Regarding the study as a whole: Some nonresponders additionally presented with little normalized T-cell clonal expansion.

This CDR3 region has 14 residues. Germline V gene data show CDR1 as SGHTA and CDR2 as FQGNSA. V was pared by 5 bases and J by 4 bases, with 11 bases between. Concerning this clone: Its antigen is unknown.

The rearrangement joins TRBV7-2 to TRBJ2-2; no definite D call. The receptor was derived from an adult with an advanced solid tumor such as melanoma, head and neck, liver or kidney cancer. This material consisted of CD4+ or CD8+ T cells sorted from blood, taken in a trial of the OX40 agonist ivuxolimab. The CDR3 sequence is CASSPRVGTGELFF. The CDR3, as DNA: TGTGCCAGCAGCCCTAGGGTAGGCACCGGGGAGCTGTTTTTT.